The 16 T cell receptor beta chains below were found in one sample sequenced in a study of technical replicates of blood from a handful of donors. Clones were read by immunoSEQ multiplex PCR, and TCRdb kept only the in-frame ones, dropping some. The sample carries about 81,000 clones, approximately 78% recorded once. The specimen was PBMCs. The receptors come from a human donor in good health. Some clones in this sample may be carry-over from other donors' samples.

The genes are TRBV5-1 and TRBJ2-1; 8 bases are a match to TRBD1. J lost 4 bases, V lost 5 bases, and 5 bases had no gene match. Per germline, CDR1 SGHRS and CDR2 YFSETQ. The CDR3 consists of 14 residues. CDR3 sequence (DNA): TGCGCCAGCAGTCAAACAGGGGGATACAATGAGCAGTTCTTC. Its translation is CASSQTGGYNEQFF.

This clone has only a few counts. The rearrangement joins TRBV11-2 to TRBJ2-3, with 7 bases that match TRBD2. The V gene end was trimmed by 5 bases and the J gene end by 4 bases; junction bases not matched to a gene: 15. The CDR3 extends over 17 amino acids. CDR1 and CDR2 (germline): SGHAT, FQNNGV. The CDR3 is CASSLDGRIAVSDTQYF. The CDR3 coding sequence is TGTGCCAGCAGCCTCGACGGGAGGATCGCAGTGTCAGATACGCAGTATTTT.

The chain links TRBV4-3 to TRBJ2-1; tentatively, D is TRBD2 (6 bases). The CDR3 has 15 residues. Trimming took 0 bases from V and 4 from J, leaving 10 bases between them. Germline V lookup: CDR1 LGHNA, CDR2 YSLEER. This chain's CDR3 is CASSQDRAGYNEQFF. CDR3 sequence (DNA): TGCGCCAGCAGCCAAGATAGGGCGGGGTACAATGAGCAGTTCTTC.

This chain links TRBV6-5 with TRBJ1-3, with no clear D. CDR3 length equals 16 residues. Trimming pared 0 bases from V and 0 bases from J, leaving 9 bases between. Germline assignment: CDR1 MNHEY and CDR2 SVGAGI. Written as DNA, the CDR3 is TGTGCCAGCAGTTACTCCCTGGCGGGCTCTGGAAACACCATATATTTT. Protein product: CASSYSLAGSGNTIYF.

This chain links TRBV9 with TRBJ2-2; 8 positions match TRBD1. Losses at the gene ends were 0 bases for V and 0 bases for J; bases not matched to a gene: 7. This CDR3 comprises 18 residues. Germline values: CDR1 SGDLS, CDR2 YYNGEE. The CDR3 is CASSVVPGQAANTGELFF. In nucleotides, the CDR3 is TGTGCCAGCAGCGTAGTCCCGGGACAGGCTGCGAACACCGGGGAGCTGTTTTTT.

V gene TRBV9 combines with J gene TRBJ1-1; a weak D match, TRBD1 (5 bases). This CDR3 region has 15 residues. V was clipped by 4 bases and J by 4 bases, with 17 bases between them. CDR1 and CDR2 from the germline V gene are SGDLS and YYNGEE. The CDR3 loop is CASSPKGVLGTEAFF. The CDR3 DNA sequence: TGTGCCAGCAGCCCAAAAGGGGTGTTAGGCACTGAAGCTTTCTTT.

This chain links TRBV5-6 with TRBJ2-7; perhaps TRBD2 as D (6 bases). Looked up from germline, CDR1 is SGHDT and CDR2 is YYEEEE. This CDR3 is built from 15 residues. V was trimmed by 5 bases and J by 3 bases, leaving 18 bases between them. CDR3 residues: CASRLEGREVYEQYF. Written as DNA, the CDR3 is TGTGCCAGCAGACTGGAGGGCAGGGAGGTCTACGAGCAGTACTTC.

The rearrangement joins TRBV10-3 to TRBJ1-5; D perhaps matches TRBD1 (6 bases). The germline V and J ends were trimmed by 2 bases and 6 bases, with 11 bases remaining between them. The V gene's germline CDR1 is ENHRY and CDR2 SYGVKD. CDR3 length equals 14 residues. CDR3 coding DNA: TGTGCCATCAGTGAGGGTTCAGGGGTTCAGCCCCAGCATTTT. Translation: CAISEGSGVQPQHF.

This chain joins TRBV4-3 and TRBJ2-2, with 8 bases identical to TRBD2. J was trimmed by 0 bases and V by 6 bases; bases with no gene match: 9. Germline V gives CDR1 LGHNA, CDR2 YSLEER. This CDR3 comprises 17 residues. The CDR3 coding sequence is TGCGCCAGCAGTCCTCATGCGGGGGGCTCGAACACCGGGGAGCTGTTTTTT. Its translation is CASSPHAGGSNTGELFF.

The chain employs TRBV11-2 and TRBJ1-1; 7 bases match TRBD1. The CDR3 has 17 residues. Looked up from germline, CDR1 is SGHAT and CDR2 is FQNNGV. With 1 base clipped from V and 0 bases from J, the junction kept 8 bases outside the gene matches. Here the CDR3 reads CASSLGGRGSLNTEAFF. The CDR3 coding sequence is TGTGCCAGCAGCTTAGGAGGCAGGGGGTCGTTGAACACTGAAGCTTTCTTT.

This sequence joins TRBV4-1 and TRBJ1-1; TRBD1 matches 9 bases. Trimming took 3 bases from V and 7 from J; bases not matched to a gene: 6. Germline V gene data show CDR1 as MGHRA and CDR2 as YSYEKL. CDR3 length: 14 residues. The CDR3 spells CASSHYRGHDEAFF. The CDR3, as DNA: TGCGCCAGCAGCCACTACAGGGGGCATGATGAAGCTTTCTTT.

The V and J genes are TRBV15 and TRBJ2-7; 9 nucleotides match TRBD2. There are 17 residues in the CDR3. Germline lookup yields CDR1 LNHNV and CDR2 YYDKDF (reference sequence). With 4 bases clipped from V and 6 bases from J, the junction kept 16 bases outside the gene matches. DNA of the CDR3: TGTGCCACCAGCAAACCAGCCCTAGGGCTAGCGGGGTCCGAGCAGTACTTC. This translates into CATSKPALGLAGSEQYF. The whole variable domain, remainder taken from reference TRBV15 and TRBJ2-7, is DAMVIQNPRYQVTQFGKPVTLSCSQTLNHNVMYWYQQKSSQAPKLLFHYYDKDFNNEADTPDNFQSRRPNTSFCFLDIRSPGLGDTAMYLCATSKPALGLAGSEQYFGPGTRLTVT.

In DNA form, the CDR3 reads TGTGCCAGCAGAACAGGGAGCTCCTACAATGAGCAGTTCTTC. This codes for CASRTGSSYNEQFF. The rearrangement links TRBV2 to TRBJ2-1, with a possible D match to TRBD1 (6 bases). The CDR3 covers 14 residues. The germline gives CDR1 SNHLY, CDR2 FYNNEI. Trimming shortened V by 6 bases and J by 0 bases, and 9 bases separated the two germline ends.

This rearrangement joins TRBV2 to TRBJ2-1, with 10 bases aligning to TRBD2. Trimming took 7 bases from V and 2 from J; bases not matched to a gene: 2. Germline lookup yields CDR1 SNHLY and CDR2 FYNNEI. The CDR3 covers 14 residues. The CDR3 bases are TGTGCCAGCAAAACTAGCGGGGCCTACAATGAGCAGTTCTTC. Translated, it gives CASKTSGAYNEQFF.

CDR3 nucleotides: TGTGCCAGCAGTGTACTAGCGGGAGGTAACAATGAGCAGTTCTTC. Its translation: CASSVLAGGNNEQFF. The V call is TRBV6-1, the J call TRBJ2-1; 12 positions match TRBD2. The CDR3 is 15 amino acids. CDR1 and CDR2 from the germline V gene are MNHNS and SASEGT. V was clipped by 4 bases and J by 5 bases; unmatched bases: 3.

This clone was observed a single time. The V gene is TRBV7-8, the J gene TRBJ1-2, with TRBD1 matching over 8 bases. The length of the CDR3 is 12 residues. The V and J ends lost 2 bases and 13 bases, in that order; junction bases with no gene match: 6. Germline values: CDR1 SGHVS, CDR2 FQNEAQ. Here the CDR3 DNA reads TGTGCCAGCAGCTTAATACAGGGGGTATTCACCTTC. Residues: CASSLIQGVFTF.